The table lists the clone carrying this TCR beta chain with a count of one. Antigen: not known. In the PCR, 60 Vbeta and 13 Jbeta primers were used. How the authors handled the data: Roughly 12 million of 65 million to 95 million unique TCR beta chains were shared, per a later count. Profiled with immunoSEQ multiplex PCR; TCRdb holds only in-frame clones, not every one. Clone size and the V and J calls come from that table; the DNA yielded D and trimming. The sample records approximately 180,000 clones, approximately 81% being singletons. The data were obtained in a study of cytomegalovirus exposure and HLA in healthy donors. General study findings and limits: 164 TCR beta chains were listed as cytomegalovirus-associated. A missense variant in DCLRE1C was later tied to TCR beta V- and J-gene trimming. Reportedly, diagnosis of cytomegalovirus status by the classifier showed high specificity and sensitivity.

Germline values: CDR1 SGDLS, CDR2 YYNGEE. Germline trimming cut 6 bases from V and 9 bases from J; bases unmatched to any gene: 4. The CDR3 loop spans 12 amino acids. The rearrangement joins TRBV9 to TRBJ2-1, with 9 bases fitting TRBD2. This sequence was found in a woman aged 30 to 39 in good health and CMV-seronegative. Sequenced material: PBMCs. CDR3 bases: TGTGCCAGCACGCGGGGGGGAGGTGAGCAGTTCTTC. Protein: CASTRGGGEQFF. The full variable domain, its missing parts supplied by reference TRBV9 and TRBJ2-1, is DSGVTQTPKHLITATGQRVTLRCSPRSGDLSVYWYQQSLDQGLQFLIQYYNGEERAKGNILERFSAQQFPDLHSELNLSSLELGDSALYFCASTRGGGEQFFGPGTRLTVL.